This T cell receptor (beta chain) came from a study of blood T cell repertoires in COVID-19. Method: immunoSEQ multiplex PCR; TCRdb's copy keeps in-frame clones and lacks some. Among a few hundred thousand clones listed, approximately 89% were seen once. The CDR3 is 17 amino acids. The germline V gene encodes CDR1 MNHEY and CDR2 SMNVEV (reference sequence). With V trimmed by 6 bases and J by 2 bases, 15 bases remained unmatched. The sequencing input was PBMCs or T cells enriched from blood (not recorded which). The sequence was obtained from a woman aged 35 to 49 who had recovered from COVID-19. The genes are TRBV27 and TRBJ2-7; 8 bases agree with TRBD1. CDR3 region: CASSPGPGQVKPYEQYF. CDR3 nucleotides: TGTGCCAGCAGCCCCGGCCCGGGACAGGTTAAGCCCTACGAGCAGTACTTC.